Below, 20 T cell receptor beta chains from the same sample are listed, as sequenced in a study of T-cell memory formation after mild COVID-19. TCRdb independently ran MiXCR on the 5' RACE reads; one entry per CDR3 protein. The table lists approximately 60,000 distinct CDR3 sequences, about 9.4% of them singletons. Sequencing was performed on PBMCs or a T cell subset sorted from them (not recorded which). The receptors here all came from a young man who had mild COVID-19 (a few samples of this study predate the infection). Cell type and time point are not known.

This clonotype was recorded at least ten times. The chain recombines TRBV6-2 or TRBV6-3 with TRBJ2-3, with D uncertain. This CDR3 comprises 13 residues. The germline V gene encodes CDR1 MNHEY and CDR2 SVGEGT. V lost 0 bases and J lost 7, with 8 bases in between. CDR3 coding DNA: TGTGCCAGCAGTTACTCTACGGCAAATACGCAGTATTTT. Its protein is CASSYSTANTQYF.

The chain uses TRBV18 and TRBJ2-5, with D possibly being TRBD1 (6 bases). In germline, CDR1 is KGHSH, CDR2 LQKENI. V was cut by 1 base and J by 5 bases, with 14 bases left in between. The CDR3 totals 15 residues. CDR3: CASSPRAPQGETQYF. The CDR3 bases are TGTGCCAGCTCACCACGGGCCCCGCAGGGGGAGACCCAGTACTTC. Together with reference TRBV18 and TRBJ2-5, the CDR3 gives the full variable domain: NAGVMQNPRHLVRRRGQEARLRCSPMKGHSHVYWYRQLPEEGLKFMVYLQKENIIDESGMPKERFSAEFPKEGPSILRIQQVVRGDSAAYFCASSPRAPQGETQYFGPGTRLLVL.

This clonotype was detected only a few times. The rearrangement uses TRBV7-6 and TRBJ2-3; D ambiguous. The CDR3 runs to 15 residues. Germline V gene lookup returns CDR1 SGHVS and CDR2 FNYEAQ. Between the trimmed V and J ends, which lost 5 bases and 1 base, there was a span of 13 bases. CDR3 coding DNA: TGTGCCAGCAGCCTTCCCCCGGAGCGCACAGATACGCAGTATTTT. Translating gives CASSLPPERTDTQYF.

This clonotype occurred a few times. The genes are TRBV3-1 and TRBJ2-3; TRBD1 is a possible D gene (6 bases). The germline V gene encodes CDR1 LGHDT and CDR2 YNNKEL (reference sequence). V was pared by 4 bases and J by 12 bases, with 14 bases between. The CDR3 totals 12 residues. This chain's CDR3 is CASSPLDGTQYF. DNA of the CDR3: TGTGCCAGCAGCCCTTTAGACGGGACACAGTATTTT.

This clonotype was seen only a few times. The chain employs TRBV7-2 and TRBJ1-2; a possible D gene is TRBD1 (5 bases). The germline V gene has CDR1 SGHTA and CDR2 FQGNSA. Trimming cost V 4 bases and J 10 bases, with 13 bases left between them. CDR3 size: 12 residues. This CDR3 is CASSSLDTIYTF. In nucleotides, the CDR3 is TGTGCCAGCAGCTCCCTGGACACGATCTACACCTTC. The variable domain in full, with the rest retrieved from reference TRBV7-2 and TRBJ1-2, is GAGVSQSPSNKVTEKGKDVELRCDPISGHTALYWYRQSLGQGLEFLIYFQGNSAPDKSGLPSDRFSAERTGGSVSTLTIQRTQQEDSAVYLCASSSLDTIYTFGSGTRLTVV.

CDR3 nucleotides: TGTGCCAGCAGCCGACAACAGGGAACTGAAGCTTTCTTT. Its translation: CASSRQQGTEAFF. This chain links TRBV3-1 with TRBJ1-1; possibly TRBD1 for D (6 bases). Trimming left V 4 bases short and J 5 bases short, with 11 bases between. This CDR3 is 13 amino acids long. CDR1 and CDR2 (germline): LGHDT, YNNKEL (reference sequence).

This clonotype was counted many times. Here the CDR3 reads CASSLYGYTEAFF. DNA for the CDR3: TGTGCCAGCAGCTTATATGGTTACACTGAAGCTTTCTTT. The chain combines TRBV7-2 with TRBJ1-1, with D uncertain. CDR1 SGHTA and CDR2 FQGNSA come from the germline V gene. Trimming left V 2 bases short and J 3 bases short, with 7 bases between. CDR3 size: 13 residues.

The chain couples TRBV27 to TRBJ1-1, with 10 bases aligning to TRBD1. CDR1 and CDR2 from the germline V gene are MNHEY and SMNVEV (reference sequence). V dropped 10 bases and J dropped 2; count of bases not matched to a gene: 10. The CDR3 runs 15 residues. The CDR3 DNA sequence: TGTGCCAACCGAAGGACAGGGGGGGTTAACACTGAAGCTTTCTTT. Its protein product is CANRRTGGVNTEAFF.

This clonotype was detected a few times. The chain recombines TRBV7-2 with TRBJ1-5; D is ambiguous. The CDR3 runs 13 residues. Trimming removed 5 bases from V and 2 bases from J, with 7 bases in between. Germline CDR1 is SGHTA and CDR2 is FQGNSA. CDR3 in DNA: TGTGCCAGCAGCCTCTTTGGCAATCAGCCCCAGCATTTT. Its translation: CASSLFGNQPQHF.

This chain links TRBV20-1 with TRBJ2-7, with D tentatively TRBD1 (6 bases). This CDR3 spans 15 amino acids. Germline-derived CDR1 and CDR2 are DFQATT and SNEGSKA (reference sequence). V shed 0 bases and J shed 2 bases, with 14 bases lying between them. This CDR3 reads CSARDNRVPTYEQYF. In nucleotides, the CDR3 is TGCAGTGCTAGAGATAACAGGGTACCGACCTACGAGCAGTACTTC.

This clonotype was seen many times. V is TRBV12-3 or TRBV12-4 and J is TRBJ1-1; D gene unclear. V shed 3 bases and J shed 0 bases, with 11 bases lying between them. The CDR3 consists of 15 residues. The CDR3 is CASSFRGKLNTEAFF. The CDR3 DNA is TGTGCCAGCAGTTTTAGAGGGAAACTGAACACTGAAGCTTTCTTT.

The chain links TRBV29-1 to TRBJ1-1; 9 bases fit TRBD1. This CDR3 is 14 amino acids long. Germline values: CDR1 SQVTM, CDR2 ANQGSEA. V gave up 8 bases and J gave up 1 base; unmatched junction bases: 8. The CDR3 nucleotides read TGCAGCTTCGGAGGGGACAGGGCGAACACTGAAGCTTTCTTT. It encodes CSFGGDRANTEAFF.

This clonotype was counted at least ten times. The rearrangement joins TRBV12-3 or TRBV12-4 to TRBJ2-5, with D unclear. The CDR3 has 14 amino acids. Trimming removed 2 bases at V and 2 bases at J, with 9 bases between. The CDR3 loop reads CASSLNWIQETQYF. The CDR3 DNA sequence: TGTGCCAGCAGTTTAAACTGGATACAAGAGACCCAGTACTTC.

The V call is TRBV7-8, the J call TRBJ2-7, with unresolved D. The CDR3 loop spans 14 amino acids. Germline assignment: CDR1 SGHVS and CDR2 FQNEAQ. V was trimmed by 2 bases and J by 2 bases, leaving 10 bases between them. The CDR3 region is CASSLSRGTYEQYF. Here the CDR3 DNA reads TGTGCCAGCAGCTTATCCCGTGGGACCTACGAGCAGTACTTC.

This clonotype was detected a few times. V usage is TRBV5-1 and J usage is TRBJ1-5; D is ambiguous. The length of the CDR3 is 13 residues. In germline, CDR1 is SGHRS, CDR2 YFSETQ. Trimming stripped 2 bases from V and 7 bases from J, with 10 bases between. CDR3 nucleotide sequence: TGCGCCAGCAGCTTTAGTGGGGAACAGCCCCAGCATTTT. Its translation is CASSFSGEQPQHF. Combining the CDR3 with reference TRBV5-1 and TRBJ1-5 gives the whole variable domain KAGVTQTPRYLIKTRGQQVTLSCSPISGHRSVSWYQQTPGQGLQFLFEYFSETQRNKGNFPGRFSGRQFSNSRSEMNVSTLELGDSALYLCASSFSGEQPQHFGDGTRLSIL.

There are many counts of this clonotype. This rearrangement joins TRBV7-2 to TRBJ2-3; D gene ambiguous. CDR1 is SGHTA and CDR2 is FQGNSA in the germline V gene. The germline V and J ends were trimmed by 3 bases and 2 bases, with 15 bases remaining between them. CDR3 length: 16 amino acids. CDR3 coding DNA: TGTGCCAGCAGCTTTCTTGGTGGTTCTAACACAGATACGCAGTATTTT. It is translated as CASSFLGGSNTDTQYF. The full variable domain, with the rest looked up from reference TRBV7-2 and TRBJ2-3, is GAGVSQSPSNKVTEKGKDVELRCDPISGHTALYWYRQSLGQGLEFLIYFQGNSAPDKSGLPSDRFSAERTGGSVSTLTIQRTQQEDSAVYLCASSFLGGSNTDTQYFGPGTRLTVL.

This clonotype was counted ten times or more. The chain carries TRBV7-9 and TRBJ2-7, with D uncertain. Germline CDR1 is SEHNR and CDR2 is FQNEAQ (reference sequence). The CDR3 runs 13 residues. With 1 base removed from V and 5 bases from J, the gap between germline ends came to 9 bases. Here the CDR3 reads CASSLDPRNEQYV. CDR3 sequence (DNA): TGTGCCAGCAGCTTAGATCCCAGGAACGAGCAGTACGTC.

J is TRBJ1-3 and V is TRBV25-1, with TRBD1 identical over 9 bases. This CDR3 region has 15 residues. Germline CDR1 is MGHDK and CDR2 is SYGVNS. Germline trimming cut 5 bases from V and 8 bases from J; bases unmatched to any gene: 10. Here the CDR3 reads CASSPAGTGSDTIYF. CDR3 DNA sequence: TGTGCCAGCAGTCCCGCCGGGACAGGGTCGGACACCATATATTTT.

The CDR3 nucleotides read TGCAGTGCTCCAAGGGGGCTTGGAGGCTACACCTTC. It encodes CSAPRGLGGYTF. The chain is built from TRBV20-1 and TRBJ1-2, with TRBD1 identical over 7 bases. Germline-derived CDR1 and CDR2 are DFQATT and SNEGSKA (reference sequence). The CDR3 is 12 amino acids. J was trimmed by 8 bases and V by 5 bases; bases with no gene match: 8.

The chain uses TRBV18 and TRBJ2-6; 7 bases are a match to TRBD2. V lost 4 bases to trimming and J lost 2 bases; unmatched junction nucleotides: 2. The V gene's germline CDR1 is KGHSH and CDR2 LQKENI. This CDR3 spans 15 amino acids. The DNA for the CDR3 is TGTGCCAGCTCACTTACTAGCGCTGGGGCCAACGTCCTGACTTTC. It specifies CASSLTSAGANVLTF.